This T cell receptor (beta chain) was captured in a study of T-cell reconstitution after alpha-beta-depleted transplantation in children. This clonotype was observed a handful of times. What it binds is not known. Study findings and constraints: Several patients had high TCRbeta diversity at day 60; it came from surviving recipient T cells and thymic progenitors. Several hundred rapidly expanded clones from non-depleted graft cells reportedly supplied alpha-beta T cells about two months post-transplant.

V was pared by 2 bases and J by 9 bases, with 7 bases of the junction left unmatched. CDR3 length: 15 residues. Germline-derived CDR1 and CDR2 are SGHTA and FQGNSA. Construction of the TCRbeta library involved unique molecular identifiers. MiXCR, run by TCRdb on the PCR reads, gives a single entry per CDR3 protein. The sample consists of about 980,000 distinct CDR3 sequences, under 30% of them appearing once. V gene TRBV7-2 combines with J gene TRBJ2-1, with 10 bases matching TRBD1. Sequencing was performed on PBMCs, mostly from graft donor cells, taken 360 days after TCRalphabeta/CD19-depleted stem cell transplant. The sequence derives from a boy under two years old who had a stem cell transplant for SCID, so the T cells may come from the graft donor. CDR3 in amino acids: CASSLYRGQGIEQFF. The CDR3 bases are TGTGCCAGCAGCTTATACAGGGGACAGGGGATTGAGCAGTTCTTC.